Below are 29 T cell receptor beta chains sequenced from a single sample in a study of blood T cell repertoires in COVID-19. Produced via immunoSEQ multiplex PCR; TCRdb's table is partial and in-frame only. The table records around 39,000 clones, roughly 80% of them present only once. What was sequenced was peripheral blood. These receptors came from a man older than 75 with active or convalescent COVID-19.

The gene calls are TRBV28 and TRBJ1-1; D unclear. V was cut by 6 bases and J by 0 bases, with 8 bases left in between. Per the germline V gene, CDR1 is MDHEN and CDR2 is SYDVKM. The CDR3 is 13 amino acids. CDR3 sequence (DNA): TGTGCCAGCAGCTTAATCGTGAACACTGAAGCTTTCTTT. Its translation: CASSLIVNTEAFF.

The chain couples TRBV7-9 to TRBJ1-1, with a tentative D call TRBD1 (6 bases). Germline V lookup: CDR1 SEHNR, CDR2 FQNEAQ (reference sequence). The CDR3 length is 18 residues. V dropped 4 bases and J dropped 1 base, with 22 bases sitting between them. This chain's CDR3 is CASSYSVNRQETNTEAFF. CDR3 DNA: TGTGCCAGCAGCTACTCGGTGAACCGACAGGAGACGAACACTGAAGCTTTCTTT. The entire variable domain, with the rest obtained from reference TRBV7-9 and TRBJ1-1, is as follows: DTGVSQNPRHKITKRGQNVTFRCDPISEHNRLYWYRQTLGQGPEFLTYFQNEAQLEKSRLLSDRFSAERPKGSFSTLEIQRTEQGDSAMYLCASSYSVNRQETNTEAFFGQGTRLTVV.

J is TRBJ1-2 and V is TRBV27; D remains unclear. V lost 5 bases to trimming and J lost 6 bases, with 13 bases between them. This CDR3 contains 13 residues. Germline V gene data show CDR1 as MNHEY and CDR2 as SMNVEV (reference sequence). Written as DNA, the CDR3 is TGTGCCAGCAGTCCCCTGGGCCAGCATGGCTACACCTTC. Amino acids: CASSPLGQHGYTF.

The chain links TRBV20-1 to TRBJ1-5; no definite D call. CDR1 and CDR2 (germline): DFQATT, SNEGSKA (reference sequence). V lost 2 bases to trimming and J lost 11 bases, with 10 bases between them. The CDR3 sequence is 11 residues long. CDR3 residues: CSARYSGTQHF. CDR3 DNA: TGCAGTGCTAGATACAGCGGTACCCAGCATTTT.

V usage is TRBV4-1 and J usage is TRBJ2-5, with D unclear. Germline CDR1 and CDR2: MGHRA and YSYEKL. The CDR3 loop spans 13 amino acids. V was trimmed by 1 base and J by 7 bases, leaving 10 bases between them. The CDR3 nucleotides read TGCGCCAGCAGCCAAGTAGTAGATGGGACCCAGTACTTC. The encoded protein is CASSQVVDGTQYF.

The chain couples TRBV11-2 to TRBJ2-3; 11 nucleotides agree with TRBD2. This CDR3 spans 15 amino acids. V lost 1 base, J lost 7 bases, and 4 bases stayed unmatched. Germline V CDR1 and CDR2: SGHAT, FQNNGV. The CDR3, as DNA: TGTGCCAGCAGCTTAGGGCTAGCGGGAGGATATACGCAGTATTTT. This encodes CASSLGLAGGYTQYF.

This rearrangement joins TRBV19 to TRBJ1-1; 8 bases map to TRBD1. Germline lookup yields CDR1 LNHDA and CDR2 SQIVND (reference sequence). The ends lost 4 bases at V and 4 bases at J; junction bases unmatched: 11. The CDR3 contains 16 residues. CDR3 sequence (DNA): TGTGCCAGTAGTACCTCTGGGACAGGTTTTTTCACTGAAGCTTTCTTT. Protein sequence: CASSTSGTGFFTEAFF.

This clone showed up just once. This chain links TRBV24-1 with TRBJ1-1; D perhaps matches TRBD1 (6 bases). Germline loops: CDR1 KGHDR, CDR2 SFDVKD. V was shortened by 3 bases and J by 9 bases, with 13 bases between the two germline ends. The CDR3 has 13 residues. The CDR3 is CATSDGLGQKAFF. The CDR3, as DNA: TGTGCCACCAGTGATGGACTCGGACAGAAAGCTTTCTTT.

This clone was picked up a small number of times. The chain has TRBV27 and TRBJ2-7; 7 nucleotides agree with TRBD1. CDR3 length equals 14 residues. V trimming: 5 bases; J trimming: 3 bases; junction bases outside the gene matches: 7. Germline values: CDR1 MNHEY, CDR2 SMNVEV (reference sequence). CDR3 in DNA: TGTGCCAGCAGTCACGGGACAGAATACTACGAGCAGTACTTC. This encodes CASSHGTEYYEQYF.

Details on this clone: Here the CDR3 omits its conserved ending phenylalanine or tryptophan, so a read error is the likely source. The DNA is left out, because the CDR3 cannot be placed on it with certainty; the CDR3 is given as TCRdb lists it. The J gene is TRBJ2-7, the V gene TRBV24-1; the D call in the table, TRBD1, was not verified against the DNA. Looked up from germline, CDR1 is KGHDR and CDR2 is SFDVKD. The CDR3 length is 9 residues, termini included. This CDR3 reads CATPQVGLD.

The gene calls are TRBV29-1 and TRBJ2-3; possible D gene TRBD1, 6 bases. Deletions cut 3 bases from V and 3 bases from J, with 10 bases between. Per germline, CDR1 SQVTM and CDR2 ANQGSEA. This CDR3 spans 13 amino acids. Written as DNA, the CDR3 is TGCAGCGTTGACACCGGGACAACAGATACGCAGTATTTT. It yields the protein CSVDTGTTDTQYF.

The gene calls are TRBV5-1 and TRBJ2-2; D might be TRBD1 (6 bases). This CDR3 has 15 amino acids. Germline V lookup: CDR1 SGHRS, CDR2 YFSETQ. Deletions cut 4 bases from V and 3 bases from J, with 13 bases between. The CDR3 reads CASSRTVPHTGELFF. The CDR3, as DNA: TGCGCCAGCAGCAGGACAGTCCCCCACACCGGGGAGCTGTTTTTT.

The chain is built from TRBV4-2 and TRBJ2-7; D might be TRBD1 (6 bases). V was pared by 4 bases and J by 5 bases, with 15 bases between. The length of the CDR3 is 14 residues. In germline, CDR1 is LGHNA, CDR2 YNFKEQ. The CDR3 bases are TGTGCCAGCAGCCCGGACAGTTTTTTAAACGAGCAGTACTTC. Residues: CASSPDSFLNEQYF.

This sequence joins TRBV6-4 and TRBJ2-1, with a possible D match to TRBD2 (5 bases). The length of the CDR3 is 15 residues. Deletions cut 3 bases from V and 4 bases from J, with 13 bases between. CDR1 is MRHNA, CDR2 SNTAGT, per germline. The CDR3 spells CASSELSGGYNEQFF. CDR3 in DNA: TGTGCCAGCAGTGAATTGAGCGGAGGTTACAATGAGCAGTTCTTC.

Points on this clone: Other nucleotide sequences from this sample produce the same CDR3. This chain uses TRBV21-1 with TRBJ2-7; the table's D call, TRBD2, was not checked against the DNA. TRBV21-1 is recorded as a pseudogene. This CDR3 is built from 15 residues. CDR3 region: CASSKGTSGGYEQYF. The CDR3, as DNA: TGTGCCAGCAGCAAGGGGACTAGCGGGGGGTACGAGCAGTACTTC.

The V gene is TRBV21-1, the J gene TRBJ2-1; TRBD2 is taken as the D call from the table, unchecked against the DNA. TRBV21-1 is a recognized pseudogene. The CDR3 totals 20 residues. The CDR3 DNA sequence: TGTGCCAGCAGTAACATCAGCGGGATGGCCGGACGGTCTTCCTACAATGAGCAGTTCTTC. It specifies CASSNISGMAGRSSYNEQFF.

CDR3 in DNA: TGTGCCAGCAGGCCCACAGCTTCTTCTAATGAAAAACTGTTTTTT. Translated: CASRPTASSNEKLFF. V is TRBV11-3 and J is TRBJ1-4, with D hard to call. This CDR3 contains 15 residues. Germline CDR1 reads SGHNT; CDR2 reads YENEEA. The V gene lost 6 bases and the J gene lost 3 bases, with 14 bases spanning the gap.

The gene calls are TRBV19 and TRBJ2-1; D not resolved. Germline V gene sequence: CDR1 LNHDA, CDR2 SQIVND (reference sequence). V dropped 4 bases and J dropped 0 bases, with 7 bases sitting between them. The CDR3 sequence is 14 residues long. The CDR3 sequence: CASSTEYSYNEQFF. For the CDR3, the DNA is TGTGCCAGTAGTACGGAGTACTCCTACAATGAGCAGTTCTTC.

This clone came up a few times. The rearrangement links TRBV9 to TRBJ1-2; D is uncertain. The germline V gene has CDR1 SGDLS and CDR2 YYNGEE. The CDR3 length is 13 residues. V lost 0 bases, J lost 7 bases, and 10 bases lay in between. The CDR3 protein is CASSVGGIGGYTF. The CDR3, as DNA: TGTGCCAGCAGCGTAGGAGGGATTGGTGGCTACACCTTC.

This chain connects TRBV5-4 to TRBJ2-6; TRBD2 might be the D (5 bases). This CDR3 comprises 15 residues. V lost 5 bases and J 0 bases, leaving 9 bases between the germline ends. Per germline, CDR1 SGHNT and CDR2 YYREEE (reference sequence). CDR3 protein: CASRGDLSGANVLTF. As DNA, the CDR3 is TGTGCCAGCAGGGGAGACCTCTCTGGGGCCAACGTCCTGACTTTC.

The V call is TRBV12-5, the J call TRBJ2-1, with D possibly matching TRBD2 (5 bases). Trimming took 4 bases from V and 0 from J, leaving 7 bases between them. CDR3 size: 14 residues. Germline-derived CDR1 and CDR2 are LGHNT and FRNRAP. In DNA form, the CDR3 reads TGTGCTAGTGGTTCGGGATACTCCTACAATGAGCAGTTCTTC. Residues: CASGSGYSYNEQFF.

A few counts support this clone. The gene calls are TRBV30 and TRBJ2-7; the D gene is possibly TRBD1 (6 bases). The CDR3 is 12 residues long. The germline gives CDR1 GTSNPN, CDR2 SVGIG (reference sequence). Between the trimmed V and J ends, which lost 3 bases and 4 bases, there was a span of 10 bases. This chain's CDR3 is CAWSTQGYEQYF. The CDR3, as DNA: TGTGCCTGGAGCACACAGGGATACGAGCAGTACTTC.

The CDR3 nucleotides are TGTGCCAGCAGCGCCCGGGACAGGGGCCCAGATACGCAGTATTTT. Its translation is CASSARDRGPDTQYF. The V gene is TRBV9, the J gene TRBJ2-3; 10 bases line up with TRBD1. J was trimmed by 4 bases and V by 3 bases; bases with no gene match: 5. This CDR3 region has 15 residues. CDR1 SGDLS and CDR2 YYNGEE come from the germline V gene.

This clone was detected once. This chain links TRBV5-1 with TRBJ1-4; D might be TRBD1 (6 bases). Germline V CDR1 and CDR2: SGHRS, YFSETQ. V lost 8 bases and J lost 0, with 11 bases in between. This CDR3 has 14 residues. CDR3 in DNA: TGCGCCAGTCGAAGGGGGACAACTAATGAAAAACTGTTTTTT. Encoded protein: CASRRGTTNEKLFF.

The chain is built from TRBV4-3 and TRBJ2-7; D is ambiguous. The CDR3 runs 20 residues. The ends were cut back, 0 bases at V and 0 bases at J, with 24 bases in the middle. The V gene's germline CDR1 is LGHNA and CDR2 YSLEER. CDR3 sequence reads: CASSQDWPVAVSISSYEQYF. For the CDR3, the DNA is TGCGCCAGCAGCCAAGATTGGCCAGTGGCGGTCTCGATAAGCTCCTACGAGCAGTACTTC.

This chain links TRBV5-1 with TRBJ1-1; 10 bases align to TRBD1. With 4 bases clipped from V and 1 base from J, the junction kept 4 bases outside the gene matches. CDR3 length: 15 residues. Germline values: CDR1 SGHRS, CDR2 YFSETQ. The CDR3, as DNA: TGCGCCAGCAGCAGGACAGGGGGACAGAACACTGAAGCTTTCTTT. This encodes CASSRTGGQNTEAFF.

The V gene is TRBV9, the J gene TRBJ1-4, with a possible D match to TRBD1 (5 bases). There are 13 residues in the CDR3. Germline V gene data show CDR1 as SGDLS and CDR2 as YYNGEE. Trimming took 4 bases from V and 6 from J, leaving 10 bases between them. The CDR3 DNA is TGTGCCAGCAGCTCGGGACTAGATGAAAAACTGTTTTTT. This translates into CASSSGLDEKLFF.

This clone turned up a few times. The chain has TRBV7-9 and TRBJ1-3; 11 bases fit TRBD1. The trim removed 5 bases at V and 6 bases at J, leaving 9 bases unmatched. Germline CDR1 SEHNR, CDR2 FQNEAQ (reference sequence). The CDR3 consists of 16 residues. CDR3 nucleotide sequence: TGTGCCAGCAGCGTCGGACAGGGGGCGAGTGTAAACACCATATATTTT. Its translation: CASSVGQGASVNTIYF.

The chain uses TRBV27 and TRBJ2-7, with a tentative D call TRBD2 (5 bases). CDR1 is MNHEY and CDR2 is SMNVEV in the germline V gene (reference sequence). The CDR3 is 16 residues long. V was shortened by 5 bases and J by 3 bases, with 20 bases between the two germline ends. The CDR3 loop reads CASSPARGDSNYEQYF. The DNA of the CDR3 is TGTGCCAGCAGTCCTGCTCGGGGAGACTCGAACTACGAGCAGTACTTC.